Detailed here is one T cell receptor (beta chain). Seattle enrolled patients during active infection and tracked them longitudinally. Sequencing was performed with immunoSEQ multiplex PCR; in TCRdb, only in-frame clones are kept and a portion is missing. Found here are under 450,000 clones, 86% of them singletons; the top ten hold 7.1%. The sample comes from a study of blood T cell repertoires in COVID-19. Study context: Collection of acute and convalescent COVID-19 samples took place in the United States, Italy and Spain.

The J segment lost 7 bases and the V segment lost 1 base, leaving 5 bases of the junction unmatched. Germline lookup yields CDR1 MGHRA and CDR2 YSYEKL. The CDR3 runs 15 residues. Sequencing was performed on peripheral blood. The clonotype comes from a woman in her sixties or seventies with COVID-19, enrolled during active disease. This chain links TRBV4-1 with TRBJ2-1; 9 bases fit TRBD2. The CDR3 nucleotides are TGCGCCAGCAGCCAAGCTGCGGGGGGGGGAAATGAGCAGTTCTTC. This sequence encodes CASSQAAGGGNEQFF.